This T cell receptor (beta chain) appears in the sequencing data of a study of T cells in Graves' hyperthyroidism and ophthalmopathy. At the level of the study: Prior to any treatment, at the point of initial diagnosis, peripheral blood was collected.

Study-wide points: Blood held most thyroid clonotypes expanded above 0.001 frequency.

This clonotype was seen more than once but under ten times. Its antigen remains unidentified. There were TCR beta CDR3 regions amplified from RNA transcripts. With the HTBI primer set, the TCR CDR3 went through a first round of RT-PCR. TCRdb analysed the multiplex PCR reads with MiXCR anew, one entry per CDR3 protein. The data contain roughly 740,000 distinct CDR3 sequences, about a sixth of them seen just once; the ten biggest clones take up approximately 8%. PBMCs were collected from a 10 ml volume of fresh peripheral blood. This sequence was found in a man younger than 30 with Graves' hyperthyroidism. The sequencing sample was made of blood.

CDR3: CASSSRETYNEQFF. The CDR3 DNA reads as TGTGCCAGCAGCAGTCGGGAGACCTACAATGAGCAGTTCTTC. V is TRBV7-9 and J is TRBJ2-1, with D tentatively TRBD2 (6 bases). This CDR3 region has 14 residues. Germline CDR1 and CDR2: SEHNR and FQNEAQ (reference sequence). V lost 5 bases, J lost 2 bases, and 10 bases lay in between.